This is a list of T cell receptor beta chains from one sample in a study of identical twins. TCRdb analysed the 5' RACE reads with MiXCR anew, one entry per CDR3 protein. Of about 720,000 distinct CDR3 sequences listed, over 8.5% are singletons. These data were also filed under a second study, of yellow fever vaccine responses in identical twins.

Source material: PBMCs. These receptors all stem from a woman between 18 and 30 years old in good health. Both conserved end residues are part of each CDR3. A D gene is named only where the DNA matches it firmly. Clone size is given for some rows only: seen once, a few or many times, or a class if the clone is expanded.

d_gene,abundance,len,j_gene,v_gene,CDR3nt,CDR3aa
-,-,13,TRBJ2-5,TRBV11-1,TGTGCCAGCAGCTTACAGGTCCAAGAGACCCAGTACTTC,CASSLQVQETQYF
-,few,11,TRBJ2-5,TRBV7-9,TGTGCCAGCAGCGAACAGGGTACCCAGTACTTC,CASSEQGTQYF
TRBD1,-,15,TRBJ2-2,TRBV5-1,TGCGCCAGCAGTTTCGGACAGGGTTACACCGGGGAGCTGTTTTTT,CASSFGQGYTGELFF
-,-,13,TRBJ2-5,TRBV5-6,TGTGCCAGCAGCTATATACTCCAAGAGACCCAGTACTTC,CASSYILQETQYF
-,many,15,TRBJ2-7,TRBV12-3/TRBV12-4,TGTGCCAGCAGTCCTCGACCCGACGGGTCCTACGAGCAGTACTTC,CASSPRPDGSYEQYF
-,many,18,TRBJ2-3,TRBV11-1,TGTGCCAGCAGCCTAACAAGAGGAGCGACAGGTTCCACAGATACGCAGTATTTT,CASSLTRGATGSTDTQYF
-,many,13,TRBJ2-4,TRBV20-1,TGCAGTGCTCGCTGGGCCGGTGCAAACATTCAGTACTTC,CSARWAGANIQYF
-,few,13,TRBJ1-5,TRBV28,TGTGCCAGCAGCCTGGGGCCTGCTCAGCCCCAGCATTTT,CASSLGPAQPQHF
TRBD2,few,15,TRBJ2-7,TRBV18,TGTGCCAGCTCACCAGAATTAGCGGGTACCTACGAGCAGTACTTC,CASSPELAGTYEQYF
-,-,16,TRBJ2-7,TRBV5-1,TGCGCCAGCAGCTACGTCGACAGGAGGAGCTCCTACGAGCGGTACTTC,CASSYVDRRSSYERYF
TRBD2,few,15,TRBJ2-3,TRBV20-1,TGCAGTGCCCCTAGCGGGGGGGCGTCTACAGATACGCAGTATTTT,CSAPSGGASTDTQYF
-,few,14,TRBJ2-1,TRBV7-2,TGTGCCAGCAGCCCGGACAGACAAAACAATGAGCAGTTCTTC,CASSPDRQNNEQFF
-,few,14,TRBJ2-3,TRBV7-9,TGTGCCAGCAGCCAACCGGGGTACACAGATACGCAGTATTTT,CASSQPGYTDTQYF
-,many,18,TRBJ2-7,TRBV29-1,TGCAGCGGCCCTCCCTCCTCACAGGAACGGGAGAACCCGTACGAGCAGTACTTC,CSGPPSSQERENPYEQYF
TRBD1,many,14,TRBJ2-2,TRBV2,TGTGCCAGCAGGGGACAGGGGAACACCGGGGAGCTGTTTTTT,CASRGQGNTGELFF
-,-,12,TRBJ2-7,TRBV7-9,TGTGCCAGCTCGACACTCTCCTACGAGCAGTACTTC,CASSTLSYEQYF